This TCR beta chain is drawn from a study of regulatory T cells in long-lasting Graves disease. Study at large: Graves' patients, newly diagnosed, had taken antithyroid drugs under 3 months.

Germline loops: CDR1 MNHEY, CDR2 SVGEGT. This CDR3 has 17 amino acids. Trimming shortened V by 5 bases and J by 6 bases, and 20 bases separated the two germline ends. With iRepertoire HTBI primers and Arm-PCR of CDR3 regions, TCR beta libraries were built. TCRdb fed the multiplex PCR reads into MiXCR, producing one record per CDR3 protein. The sample lists 200,000 to 250,000 distinct CDR3 sequences, roughly 18% occurring once. The sample holds many counts of this clonotype. As to time point: newly diagnosed GD, antithyroid drugs for less than 3 months. RNA isolated from PBMCs was used to make the TCR library. The data also belong to a second study, concerning T cells in Graves' hyperthyroidism and ophthalmopathy. Per that paper: In the first-round RT-PCR of the TCR CDR3, the HTBI primer set was used.

The V gene is TRBV6-2 or TRBV6-3, the J gene TRBJ1-6; tentative D call: TRBD1 (5 bases). Sequenced here: peripheral blood mononuclear cells (PBMCs), sampled at new diagnosis, from a patient treated with antithyroid drugs. This sequence originates from a woman under 40 with Graves disease. The CDR3 region is CASSESGHPTGNSPLHF. CDR3 DNA sequence: TGTGCCAGCAGTGAATCAGGACACCCTACGGGTAATTCACCCCTCCACTTT.